Below, one T cell receptor beta chain is given with its context. These data are taken from a study of blood T cell repertoires in COVID-19. Study-wide background: PBMCs, B-cell-depleted T cells, or T cells were the source of the cDNA or gDNA that made up the material.

With V trimmed by 8 bases and J by 5 bases, 6 bases remained unmatched. The germline CDR1 and CDR2 sequences are MNHEY and SVGAGI. The CDR3 loop spans 14 amino acids. In the authors' methods: It was from reference gene primer amplification that nucleated cell counts were estimated. Sequencing was performed with immunoSEQ multiplex PCR; in TCRdb, only in-frame clones are kept and a portion is missing. V and J calls and clone size come straight from that table; D and trimming were deduced from the DNA. The data contain approximately 100,000 clones, approximately 91% of them singletons. The receptor was isolated from a man in his sixties with acute or convalescent COVID-19. This chain joins TRBV6-5 and TRBJ2-1; 10 bases map to TRBD2. The sequenced sample consisted of peripheral blood. The CDR3 DNA sequence: TGTGCCAGCGGCCCTAGCGGGAGAAACAATGAGCAGTTCTTC. Protein: CASGPSGRNNEQFF.